These 8 T cell receptor beta chains were sequenced from one sample in a study of blood T cell repertoires in COVID-19. Sequencing used immunoSEQ multiplex PCR; TCRdb keeps in-frame clones, though not all of them. The sample has approximately 300,000 clones, around 82% seen once. The specimen was peripheral blood. The receptors shown here come from a woman in her 50s with acute or convalescent COVID-19.

The chain is built from TRBV30 and TRBJ2-3; 8 nucleotides match TRBD1. The CDR3 loop spans 14 amino acids. Germline CDR1 reads GTSNPN; CDR2 reads SVGIG (reference sequence). The CDR3 DNA is TGTGCTTCGAGGCCAGGGGGCGTCCGGGATACGCAGTATTTT. Protein sequence: CASRPGGVRDTQYF.

V usage is TRBV12-5 and J usage is TRBJ2-3, with TRBD1 identical over 10 bases. V was clipped by 5 bases and J by 1 base; unmatched bases: 6. The CDR3 runs 16 residues. Germline loops: CDR1 LGHNT, CDR2 FRNRAP. CDR3 in DNA: TGTGCTAGTGGTCCAGGGACAGGGGTCCGCACAGATACGCAGTATTTT. Encoded protein: CASGPGTGVRTDTQYF.

The gene calls are TRBV12-3 or TRBV12-4 and TRBJ2-5, with TRBD1 identical over 7 bases. CDR3 size: 13 residues. The V and J ends lost 4 bases and 6 bases, in that order; junction bases with no gene match: 5. The CDR3 DNA follows: TGTGCCAGCAGTTATACAGGGGTACAGACCCAGTACTTC. It codes for CASSYTGVQTQYF.

This chain connects TRBV19 to TRBJ1-4; D may be TRBD1 (5 bases). CDR3 length equals 12 residues. Trimming left V 8 bases short and J 6 bases short, with 10 bases between. CDR1 and CDR2 from the germline V gene are LNHDA and SQIVND (reference sequence). This CDR3 is CASATADEKLFF. The CDR3 bases are TGTGCCAGTGCGACAGCCGATGAAAAACTGTTTTTT.

The chain couples TRBV9 to TRBJ1-2; TRBD1 agrees at 8 bases. The CDR3 consists of 15 residues. Germline values: CDR1 SGDLS, CDR2 YYNGEE. The V and J ends lost 4 bases and 0 bases, in that order; junction bases with no gene match: 5. For the CDR3, the DNA is TGTGCCAGCAGCCCGTGGACAGGGTCTAACTATGGCTACACCTTC. It encodes CASSPWTGSNYGYTF.

Concerning this clone itself: This sample also contains other DNA sequences that code for the same CDR3. This sequence joins TRBV24-1 and TRBJ2-5, with D unclear. The CDR3 runs to 12 residues. In germline, CDR1 is KGHDR, CDR2 SFDVKD. Trimming cost V 1 base and J 4 bases, with 3 bases left between them. For the CDR3, the DNA is TGTGCCACCAGTGATTTCGGAGAGACCCAGTACTTC. It is translated as CATSDFGETQYF.

J is TRBJ1-2 and V is TRBV29-1; no clear D gene. The CDR3 length is 13 residues. Germline assignment: CDR1 SQVTM and CDR2 ANQGSEA. Trimming left V 5 bases short and J 0 bases short, with 10 bases between. The CDR3 is CSVKGSPNYGYTF. For the CDR3, the DNA is TGCAGCGTTAAAGGCAGTCCTAACTATGGCTACACCTTC.

The J gene is TRBJ1-1, the V gene TRBV4-1; D unresolved. The ends were cut back, 0 bases at V and 10 bases at J, with 15 bases in the middle. The CDR3 extends over 14 amino acids. CDR1 is MGHRA, CDR2 YSYEKL, per germline. CDR3 in DNA: TGCGCCAGCAGCCAAGAGTTGGAGGGAAGAAGAGCTTTCTTT. Its translation: CASSQELEGRRAFF.